One and the same sample provided the 8 T cell receptor beta chains below, sequenced in a study of OX40 agonist ivuxolimab in advanced cancers. Profiling relied on immunoSEQ multiplex PCR, and the TCRdb table lists in-frame clones only, not all of them. The sample holds around 66,000 clones, around 81% seen once. The sequences come from CD4+ or CD8+ T cells sorted from blood, collected in a trial of the OX40 agonist ivuxolimab. The receptors originated from an adult with an advanced solid tumor such as melanoma, head and neck, liver or kidney cancer.

For this clone: At one of its ends the junction is not consistent with the germline gene, which may arise from a read error. As DNA, the CDR3 is TGTGCTAGCAGCTTAGCGGGCCCGAGGACCGGGGAGCTGTTTTTT. It yields the protein CASSLAGPRTGELFF. The chain couples TRBV7-7 to TRBJ2-2; 7 bases agree with TRBD2. The CDR3 totals 15 residues. Germline V gene data show CDR1 as SSHAT and CDR2 as FNYEAQ (reference sequence).

The chain joins TRBV7-8 to TRBJ2-1; the match to TRBD2 covers 8 bases. Losses at the gene ends were 5 bases for V and 10 bases for J; bases not matched to a gene: 4. CDR1 SGHVS and CDR2 FQNEAQ come from the germline V gene. The CDR3 has 12 residues. The CDR3 protein is CASSLRGGEQFF. In DNA form, the CDR3 reads TGTGCCAGCAGCCTCCGGGGGGGAGAGCAGTTCTTC.

This rearrangement joins TRBV2 to TRBJ2-1; 8 nucleotides align to TRBD2. Germline values: CDR1 SNHLY, CDR2 FYNNEI. The CDR3 covers 17 residues. V lost 0 bases to trimming and J lost 5 bases; unmatched junction nucleotides: 9. CDR3 in amino acids: CASSEAGAGAGNNEQFF. CDR3 sequence (DNA): TGTGCCAGCAGTGAAGCGGGAGCGGGGGCCGGAAACAATGAGCAGTTCTTC.

The chain couples TRBV7-2 to TRBJ1-6; no clear D gene. The CDR3 extends over 14 amino acids. The V gene's germline CDR1 is SGHTA and CDR2 FQGNSA. The V end was cut by 5 bases, the J end by 9 bases, with 14 bases between. CDR3 in amino acids: CASSLQPQLSPLHF. CDR3 sequence (DNA): TGTGCCAGCAGCCTACAACCCCAACTTTCACCCCTCCACTTT.

As for this clone: A junction end diverges from the germline sequence, so it may reflect a read error. The chain combines TRBV28 with TRBJ2-3; the D gene is possibly TRBD1 (6 bases). From germline, CDR1 is MDHEN and CDR2 SYDVKM. The CDR3 is 11 residues long. In DNA form, the CDR3 reads TGTGCCAGCAGTTCGACAGGTACGCAGTATTTT. Translating it yields CASSSTGTQYF.

This chain links TRBV19 with TRBJ2-3; D possibly matches TRBD1 or TRBD2 (5 bases each). Trimming left V 9 bases short and J 0 bases short, with 16 bases between. The CDR3 contains 15 residues. Germline CDR1 LNHDA, CDR2 SQIVND (reference sequence). CDR3 amino acids: CASRTGRTSTDTQYF. CDR3 DNA sequence: TGTGCCAGCCGAACAGGAAGGACTAGCACAGATACGCAGTATTTT.

This chain links TRBV5-1 with TRBJ2-5, with 11 bases lining up with TRBD2. V was clipped by 0 bases and J by 5 bases; unmatched bases: 3. This CDR3 spans 15 amino acids. Per germline, CDR1 SGHRS and CDR2 YFSETQ. In DNA form, the CDR3 reads TGCGCCAGCAGCTTGGGTAGCGGGGGGGCCGAGACCCAGTACTTC. Translating it yields CASSLGSGGAETQYF.

This chain connects TRBV29-1 to TRBJ1-1, with a weak D call TRBD1 (5 bases). Deletions cut 2 bases from V and 0 bases from J, with 13 bases between. Germline CDR1 reads SQVTM; CDR2 reads ANQGSEA. This CDR3 contains 15 residues. Here the CDR3 DNA reads TGCAGCGTTGAACACAGGATGGGCATGAACACTGAAGCTTTCTTT. Its translation: CSVEHRMGMNTEAFF.